This passage covers 23 T cell receptor beta chains from one sample sequenced in a study of T cell responses to AZD1222 COVID-19 vaccine (TCRdb year 2021). In the paper's terms, the time point label means: about 28 days (+/-7) after the second vaccine dose. Libraries were constructed by the immunoSEQ multiplex PCR assay. TCRdb took over this immuneACCESS table, retaining in-frame rearrangements with V and J assigned. Such tables are incomplete; in checked studies, under half of the missing clones stem from an unresolved V gene, and the remainder is unexplained. The sample includes about 120,000 clones, with more than 70% observed a single time. In total, the top ten clones hold around 6% of the sample. The sequencing here drew on peripheral blood, taken 28 days after the second AZD1222 dose. The receptors were sampled from an adult who received the AZD1222 COVID-19 vaccine.

The chain couples TRBV4-3 to TRBJ2-7, with D perhaps TRBD1 (5 bases). Per the germline V gene, CDR1 is LGHNA and CDR2 is YSLEER. This CDR3 region has 14 residues. With 1 base removed from V and 4 bases from J, the gap between germline ends came to 11 bases. CDR3 protein: CASSQAQDIYEQYF. The CDR3 DNA reads as TGCGCCAGCAGCCAAGCTCAGGACATATACGAGCAGTACTTC.

V gene TRBV18 combines with J gene TRBJ2-5, with D unresolved. Trimming pared 3 bases from V and 5 bases from J, leaving 10 bases between. Germline loops: CDR1 KGHSH, CDR2 LQKENI. CDR3 length: 13 amino acids. CDR3 residues: CASSPSILETQYF. In DNA, the CDR3 is TGTGCCAGCTCACCCTCAATTCTGGAGACCCAGTACTTC.

V usage is TRBV5-5 and J usage is TRBJ2-3, with 7 bases aligning to TRBD1. Per the germline V gene, CDR1 is SGHKS and CDR2 is YYEKEE (reference sequence). The CDR3 contains 15 residues. The V and J ends lost 4 bases and 2 bases, in that order; junction bases with no gene match: 7. The chain's CDR3 is CASSLDRALTDTQYF. In DNA form, the CDR3 reads TGTGCCAGCAGCCTTGACAGGGCCCTCACAGATACGCAGTATTTT.

This chain joins TRBV6-6 and TRBJ2-7; D tentatively reads TRBD1 or TRBD2 (5 bases each). V gave up 11 bases and J gave up 5 bases, with 19 bases separating them. CDR3 length: 13 amino acids. CDR1 and CDR2 from the germline V gene are MNHNY and SVGAGI (reference sequence). CDR3 bases: TGTGCCGCATGTCCGGGACCCCTAGACGAGCAGTACTTC. Its translation is CAACPGPLDEQYF.

This clone counts as medium-sized (0.01 to 0.1%). V and J are TRBV7-9 and TRBJ2-7, with D unclear. Germline CDR1 and CDR2: SEHNR and FQNEAQ (reference sequence). The germline V and J ends were trimmed by 5 bases and 0 bases, with 8 bases remaining between them. The CDR3 is 13 residues long. For the CDR3, the DNA is TGTGCCAGCAGCGCCCCTAACTCCTACGAGCAGTACTTC. Its protein product is CASSAPNSYEQYF.

This clone appeared once. V usage is TRBV6-2 or TRBV6-3 and J usage is TRBJ1-2, with 11 bases identical to TRBD1. V gave up 3 bases and J gave up 0 bases; unmatched junction bases: 6. Germline CDR1 reads MNHEY; CDR2 reads SVGEGT. The CDR3 loop spans 17 amino acids. The CDR3 bases are TGTGCCAGCAGTTATCCGGACAGGGGGCGAGCTAACTATGGCTACACCTTC. Translation: CASSYPDRGRANYGYTF.

The rearrangement links TRBV5-4 to TRBJ1-6, with 9 bases fitting TRBD1. The CDR3 totals 16 residues. The V gene end was trimmed by 4 bases and the J gene end by 7 bases; junction bases not matched to a gene: 9. In germline, CDR1 is SGHNT, CDR2 YYREEE (reference sequence). The CDR3 sequence: CASSRWGQGGNSPLHF. In nucleotides, the CDR3 is TGTGCCAGCAGCCGGTGGGGACAGGGAGGCAATTCACCCCTCCACTTT. Supplemented by reference TRBV5-4 and TRBJ1-6, the full variable domain reads ETGVTQSPTHLIKTRGQQVTLRCSSQSGHNTVSWYQQALGQGPQFIFQYYREEENGRGNFPPRFSGLQFPNYSSELNVNALELDDSALYLCASSRWGQGGNSPLHFGNGTRLTVT.

The chain has TRBV4-3 and TRBJ1-6; 9 bases fit TRBD1. The V and J ends lost 0 bases and 9 bases, in that order; junction bases with no gene match: 3. The CDR3 extends over 15 amino acids. Looked up from germline, CDR1 is LGHNA and CDR2 is YSLEER. Here the CDR3 DNA reads TGCGCCAGCAGCCAAGAGGGACAGGGTCTTTCACCCCTCCACTTT. It specifies CASSQEGQGLSPLHF.

The chain carries TRBV12-1 and TRBJ1-3. TRBV12-1 is an annotated pseudogene. This CDR3 comprises 15 residues. The CDR3: CASSRIRTDGNTIYF. CDR3 sequence (DNA): TGTGCCAGCAGTCGAATCAGGACCGATGGAAACACCATATATTTT.

V gene TRBV27 combines with J gene TRBJ1-2; TRBD1 is a possible D gene (5 bases). This CDR3 contains 13 residues. CDR1 and CDR2 from the germline V gene are MNHEY and SMNVEV (reference sequence). V gave up 4 bases and J gave up 0 bases, with 6 bases separating them. CDR3 protein: CASSWGANYGYTF. CDR3 in DNA: TGTGCCAGCAGTTGGGGGGCTAACTATGGCTACACCTTC.

The J gene is TRBJ2-3, the V gene TRBV6-5; TRBD1 is a possible D gene (5 bases). Germline values: CDR1 MNHEY, CDR2 SVGAGI. The CDR3 is 12 residues long. V lost 2 bases and J 5 bases, leaving 5 bases between the germline ends. CDR3 nucleotides: TGTGCCAGCAGTTACGGACAAGATACGCAGTATTTT. It translates to CASSYGQDTQYF.

The V call is TRBV19, the J call TRBJ1-1, with a tentative D call TRBD1 (6 bases). The CDR3 spans 14 residues. V was trimmed by 10 bases and J by 8 bases, leaving 23 bases between them. Germline CDR1 and CDR2: LNHDA and SQIVND (reference sequence). The CDR3 nucleotides read TGTGCCACCGACTCCACGGGGGGCGCAAGCGAAGCTTTCTTT. Amino acids: CATDSTGGASEAFF.

The chain recombines TRBV5-5 with TRBJ1-6; possible D gene TRBD1, 5 bases. This CDR3 contains 18 residues. Trimming cost V 0 bases and J 8 bases, with 21 bases left between them. CDR1 is SGHKS, CDR2 YYEKEE, per germline (reference sequence). The CDR3 sequence is CASSLAGGGTLGDSPLHF. CDR3 in DNA: TGTGCCAGCAGCTTGGCCGGGGGGGGGACCCTAGGAGATTCACCCCTCCACTTT.

This clone has more than one count but fewer than ten. This chain connects TRBV10-2 to TRBJ1-6; D ambiguous. V gave up 3 bases and J gave up 8 bases, with 5 bases separating them. CDR1 WSHSY and CDR2 SAAADI come from the germline V gene. CDR3 size: 12 residues. The CDR3 nucleotides are TGCGCCAGCAGTGACGGGGATTCACCCCTCCACTTT. Protein product: CASSDGDSPLHF.

This chain joins TRBV18 and TRBJ2-6; possibly TRBD1 for D (5 bases). The length of the CDR3 is 15 residues. Germline CDR1 and CDR2: KGHSH and LQKENI. The ends were cut back, 4 bases at V and 3 bases at J, with 10 bases in the middle. The CDR3 reads CASSLRVVGANVLTF. CDR3 DNA sequence: TGTGCCAGCTCACTCAGGGTGGTTGGGGCCAACGTCCTGACTTTC.

This chain connects TRBV5-5 to TRBJ2-4; 7 bases agree with TRBD1. With V trimmed by 3 bases and J by 5 bases, 2 bases remained unmatched. This CDR3 spans 13 amino acids. From germline, CDR1 is SGHKS and CDR2 YYEKEE (reference sequence). The CDR3 bases are TGTGCCAGCAGCTCGACAGGGCAAAACATTCAGTACTTC. Its translation: CASSSTGQNIQYF.

The chain links TRBV28 to TRBJ1-1, with D maybe TRBD1 (6 bases). In germline, CDR1 is MDHEN, CDR2 SYDVKM. Trimming took 4 bases from V and 10 from J, leaving 10 bases between them. CDR3 length: 11 residues. In nucleotides, the CDR3 is TGTGCCAGCAGTTACCAGGGGAGAGCTTTCTTT. This sequence encodes CASSYQGRAFF.

The J gene is TRBJ1-5, the V gene TRBV5-5, with D possibly being TRBD1 (5 bases). Trimming took 3 bases from V and 5 from J, leaving 15 bases between them. The CDR3 runs to 15 residues. Germline lookup yields CDR1 SGHKS and CDR2 YYEKEE (reference sequence). CDR3 sequence: CASSSGRGEHQPQHF. CDR3 coding DNA: TGTGCCAGCAGCTCGGGAAGGGGTGAGCATCAGCCCCAGCATTTT. Variable domain in full (rest from reference TRBV5-5 and TRBJ1-5): DAGVTQSPTHLIKTRGQQVTLRCSPISGHKSVSWYQQVLGQGPQFIFQYYEKEERGRGNFPDRFSARQFPNYSSELNVNALLLGDSALYLCASSSGRGEHQPQHFGDGTRLSIL.

The genes are TRBV12-3 or TRBV12-4 and TRBJ2-5, with TRBD1 matching 8 bases. CDR3 length equals 12 residues. V lost 0 bases to trimming and J lost 13 bases; unmatched junction nucleotides: 4. The CDR3 loop is CASSLARQGLYF. Written as DNA, the CDR3 is TGTGCCAGCAGTTTAGCTCGACAGGGGCTGTACTTC.

This clone was detected only once. The chain couples TRBV12-3 or TRBV12-4 to TRBJ1-2; unclear D gene. V lost 5 bases and J lost 5, with 9 bases in between. The CDR3 contains 12 residues. CDR3 nucleotides: TGTGCCAGCAGTCCCGGACGTTATGGCTACACCTTC. It yields the protein CASSPGRYGYTF.

The J gene is TRBJ1-4, the V gene TRBV5-1; unclear D gene. There are 14 residues in the CDR3. Germline assignment: CDR1 SGHRS and CDR2 YFSETQ. V lost 1 base to trimming and J lost 5 bases, with 9 bases between them. The CDR3 region is CASSLRGDNEKLFF. CDR3 DNA sequence: TGCGCCAGCAGCTTGAGAGGAGACAATGAAAAACTGTTTTTT.

As concerns this clone: An end of the junction does not agree with germline; a read error may underlie this. The rearrangement uses TRBV6-5 and TRBJ2-3, with D perhaps matching TRBD2 (7 bases). There are 13 residues in the CDR3. The germline V gene encodes CDR1 MNHEY and CDR2 SVGAGI. CDR3 sequence reads: CTSGTPHTDTQYF. Here the CDR3 DNA reads TGTACCAGCGGGACACCGCACACAGATACGCAGTATTTT.

V gene TRBV28 combines with J gene TRBJ1-5; 9 positions match TRBD1. The germline V gene encodes CDR1 MDHEN and CDR2 SYDVKM. The length of the CDR3 is 15 residues. V lost 6 bases, J lost 6 bases, and 9 bases stayed unmatched. CDR3 region: CASRPTGGSGQPQHF. CDR3 coding DNA: TGTGCCAGCAGACCGACAGGGGGATCCGGTCAGCCCCAGCATTTT.